This is a list of T cell receptor beta chains from one sample in a study of cytomegalovirus exposure and HLA in healthy donors. Data came from immunoSEQ multiplex PCR; TCRdb stores just in-frame clones and leaves some out. The profile shows roughly 140,000 clones, about four fifths of them singletons. The specimen sequenced was PBMCs. These TCRs come from a man between 50 and 59 years old in good health and CMV-seropositive. Both conserved end residues are part of each CDR3. A D gene is named only where the DNA matches it firmly. A row's size may be missing; if present it is once, few, many or a size class.

TRBV11-2	TRBJ2-3	once	-	CASSRSGSTDTQYF	TGTGCCAGCAGCCGGTCGGGTAGCACAGATACGCAGTATTTT
TRBV28	TRBJ2-2	once	TRBD2	CASSFGLAGGNTGELFF	TGTGCCAGCAGTTTTGGACTAGCGGGAGGGAACACCGGGGAGCTGTTTTTT
TRBV30	TRBJ1-1	-	-	CAWSVDTNTEAFF	TGTGCCTGGAGTGTAGACACCAACACTGAAGCTTTCTTT
TRBV4-2	TRBJ2-1	-	TRBD2	CASSQDGLAGSYNEQFF	TGTGCCAGCAGCCAAGATGGACTAGCGGGAAGCTACAATGAGCAGTTCTTC
TRBV11-2	TRBJ1-5	-	-	CASSLLGRGNQPQHF	TGTGCCAGCAGCTTATTGGGTCGGGGCAATCAGCCCCAGCATTTT
TRBV27	TRBJ2-7	-	TRBD2	CASSSGTTAYEQYF	TGTGCCAGCAGTTCCGGGACTACCGCCTACGAGCAGTACTTC
TRBV18	TRBJ2-5	-	TRBD2	CASSRPNSRTSQETQYF	TGTGCCAGCTCACGACCCAACTCCCGGACTAGTCAAGAGACCCAGTACTTC
TRBV19	TRBJ2-5	-	-	CASSAKWGVQETQYF	TGTGCCAGTAGTGCCAAGTGGGGGGTCCAAGAGACCCAGTACTTC
TRBV28	TRBJ2-7	-	-	CASSLGATAGHEQYF	TGTGCCAGCAGCTTGGGGGCCACGGCCGGGCACGAGCAGTACTTC
TRBV9	TRBJ2-1	-	-	CASSVADWPNEQFF	TGTGCCAGCAGCGTAGCTGACTGGCCCAATGAGCAGTTCTTC
TRBV5-4	TRBJ2-3	-	-	CASSLGGDSDTDTQYF	TGTGCCAGCAGCTTAGGAGGGGACAGCGACACAGATACGCAGTATTTT
TRBV6-1	TRBJ2-3	few	TRBD2	CASSGRYAGVSGNTQYF	TGTGCCAGCAGTGGACGTTATGCGGGAGTAAGTGGAAATACGCAGTATTTT
TRBV27	TRBJ2-2	-	TRBD2	CASSLYASGRAGTGELFF	TGTGCCAGCAGTTTATATGCTAGCGGGAGGGCCGGCACCGGGGAGCTGTTTTTT
TRBV7-9	TRBJ2-5	-	TRBD1	CASSPRTGTGETQYF	TGTGCCAGCAGCCCACGGACAGGGACGGGAGAGACCCAGTACTTC
TRBV18	TRBJ1-1	-	-	CASSLDRNSAEAFF	TGTGCCAGCTCCCTTGACAGGAATTCAGCTGAAGCTTTCTTT